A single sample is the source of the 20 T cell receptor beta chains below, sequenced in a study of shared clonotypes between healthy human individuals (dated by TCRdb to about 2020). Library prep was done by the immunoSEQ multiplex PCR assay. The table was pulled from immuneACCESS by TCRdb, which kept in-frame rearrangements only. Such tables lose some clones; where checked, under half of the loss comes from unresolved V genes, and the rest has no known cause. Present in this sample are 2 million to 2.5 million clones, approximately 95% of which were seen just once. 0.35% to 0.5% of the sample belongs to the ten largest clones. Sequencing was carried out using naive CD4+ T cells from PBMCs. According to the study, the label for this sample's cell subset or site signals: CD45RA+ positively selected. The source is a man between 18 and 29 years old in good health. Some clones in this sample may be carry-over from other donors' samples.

This CDR3 reads CASIRQGASENTEAFF. For the CDR3, the DNA is TGTGCCAGCATTCGGCAGGGGGCCTCAGAGAACACTGAAGCTTTCTTT. This chain uses TRBV7-9 with TRBJ1-1, with 8 positions matching TRBD1. V gave up 7 bases and J gave up 1 base; unmatched junction bases: 11. The length of the CDR3 is 16 residues. CDR1 and CDR2 (germline): SEHNR, FQNEAQ (reference sequence).

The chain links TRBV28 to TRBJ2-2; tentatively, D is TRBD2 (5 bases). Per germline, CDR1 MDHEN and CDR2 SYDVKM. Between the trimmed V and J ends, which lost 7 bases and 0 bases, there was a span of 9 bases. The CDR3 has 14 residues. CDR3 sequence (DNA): TGTGCCAGCACGGGGTTCCCGAACACCGGGGAGCTGTTTTTT. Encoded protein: CASTGFPNTGELFF.

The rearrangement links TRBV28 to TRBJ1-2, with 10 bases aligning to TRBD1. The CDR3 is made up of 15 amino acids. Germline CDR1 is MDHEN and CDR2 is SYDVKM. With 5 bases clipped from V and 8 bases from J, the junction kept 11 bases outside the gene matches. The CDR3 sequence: CASSQPTGGNEGYTF. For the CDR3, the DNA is TGTGCCAGCAGTCAACCGACAGGGGGCAATGAAGGCTACACCTTC.

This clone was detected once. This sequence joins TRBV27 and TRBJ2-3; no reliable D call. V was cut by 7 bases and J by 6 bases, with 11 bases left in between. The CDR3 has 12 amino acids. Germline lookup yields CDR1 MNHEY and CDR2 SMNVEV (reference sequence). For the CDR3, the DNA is TGTGCCAGCAAGTCCCTGGGGGATACGCAGTATTTT. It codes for CASKSLGDTQYF.

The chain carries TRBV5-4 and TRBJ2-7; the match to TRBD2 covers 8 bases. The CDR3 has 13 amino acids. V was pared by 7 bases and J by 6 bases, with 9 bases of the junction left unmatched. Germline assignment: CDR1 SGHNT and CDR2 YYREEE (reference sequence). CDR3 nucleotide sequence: TGTGCCAGCCGACGGGGGGGCGGGATCGAGCAGTACTTC. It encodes CASRRGGGIEQYF.

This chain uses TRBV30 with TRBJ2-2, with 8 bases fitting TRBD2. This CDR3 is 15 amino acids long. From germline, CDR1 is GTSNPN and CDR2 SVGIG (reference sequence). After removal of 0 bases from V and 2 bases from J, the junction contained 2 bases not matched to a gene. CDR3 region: CAWSVLAENTGELFF. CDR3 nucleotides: TGTGCCTGGAGTGTACTAGCGGAAAACACCGGGGAGCTGTTTTTT.

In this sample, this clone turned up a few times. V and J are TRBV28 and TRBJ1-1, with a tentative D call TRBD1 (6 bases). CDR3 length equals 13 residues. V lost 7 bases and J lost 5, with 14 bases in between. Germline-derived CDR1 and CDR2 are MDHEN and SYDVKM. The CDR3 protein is CASTTAGETEAFF. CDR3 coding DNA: TGTGCCAGCACCACGGCAGGGGAGACTGAAGCTTTCTTT.

CDR3: CASSNPRLAGISYNEQFF. The CDR3 DNA follows: TGTGCCAGCAGCAACCCCCGTCTAGCGGGAATATCCTACAATGAGCAGTTCTTC. The chain uses TRBV21-1 and TRBJ2-1; the DNA was not compared with TRBD2, the D call given in the table. TRBV21-1 is annotated as a pseudogene. The CDR3 runs to 18 residues.

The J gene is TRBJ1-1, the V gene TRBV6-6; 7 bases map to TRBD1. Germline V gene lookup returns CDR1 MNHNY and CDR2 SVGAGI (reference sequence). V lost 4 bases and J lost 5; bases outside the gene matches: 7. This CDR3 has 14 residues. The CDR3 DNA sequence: TGTGCCAGCAGTTCCCAGGGGGTAGGGACTGAAGCTTTCTTT. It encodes CASSSQGVGTEAFF.

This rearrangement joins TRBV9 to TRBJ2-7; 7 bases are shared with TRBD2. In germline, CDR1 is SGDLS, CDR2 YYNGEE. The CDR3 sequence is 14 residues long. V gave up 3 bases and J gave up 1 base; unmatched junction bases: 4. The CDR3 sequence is CASSGGEGSYEQYF. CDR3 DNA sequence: TGTGCCAGCAGCGGCGGGGAGGGTTCCTACGAGCAGTACTTC.

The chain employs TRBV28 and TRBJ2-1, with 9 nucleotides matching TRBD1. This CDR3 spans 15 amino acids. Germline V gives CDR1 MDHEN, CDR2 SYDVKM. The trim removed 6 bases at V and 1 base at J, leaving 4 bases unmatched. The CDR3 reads CASRGQGRSYNEQFF. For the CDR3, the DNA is TGTGCCAGCAGGGGACAGGGTAGGTCCTACAATGAGCAGTTCTTC.

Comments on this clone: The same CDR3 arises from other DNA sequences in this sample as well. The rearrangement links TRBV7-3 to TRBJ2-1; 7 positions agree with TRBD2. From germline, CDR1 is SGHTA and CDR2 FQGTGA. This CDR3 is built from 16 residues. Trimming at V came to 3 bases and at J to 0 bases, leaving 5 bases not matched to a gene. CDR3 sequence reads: CASSFGGGSSYNEQFF. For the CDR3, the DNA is TGTGCCAGCAGCTTCGGAGGCGGGAGCTCCTACAATGAGCAGTTCTTC.

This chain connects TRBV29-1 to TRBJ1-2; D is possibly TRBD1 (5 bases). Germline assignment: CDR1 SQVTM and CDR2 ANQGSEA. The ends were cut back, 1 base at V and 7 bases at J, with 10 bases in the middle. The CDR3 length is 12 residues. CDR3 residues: CSVEGGAGGYTF. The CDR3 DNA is TGCAGCGTTGAAGGCGGGGCGGGTGGCTACACCTTC. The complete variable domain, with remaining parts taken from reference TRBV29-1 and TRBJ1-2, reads SAVISQKPSRDICQRGTSLTIQCQVDSQVTMMFWYRQQPGQSLTLIATANQGSEATYESGFVIDKFPISRPNLTFSTLTVSNMSPEDSSIYLCSVEGGAGGYTFGSGTRLTVV.

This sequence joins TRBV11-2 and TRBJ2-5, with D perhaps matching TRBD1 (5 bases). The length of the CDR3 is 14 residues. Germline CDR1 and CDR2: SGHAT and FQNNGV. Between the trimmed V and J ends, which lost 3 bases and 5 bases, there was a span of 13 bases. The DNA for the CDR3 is TGTGCCAGCAGCTTCACCAGGGATTGGGAGACCCAGTACTTC. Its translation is CASSFTRDWETQYF.

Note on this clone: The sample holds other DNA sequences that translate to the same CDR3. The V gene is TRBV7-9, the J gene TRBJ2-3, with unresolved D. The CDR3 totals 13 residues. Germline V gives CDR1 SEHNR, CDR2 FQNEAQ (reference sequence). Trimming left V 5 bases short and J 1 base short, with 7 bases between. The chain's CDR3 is CASSLGGTDTQYF. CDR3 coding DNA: TGTGCCAGCAGCCTCGGAGGCACAGATACGCAGTATTTT.

The CDR3 protein is CASSAQGTSRVEQYF. DNA for the CDR3: TGCGCCAGCTCCGCGCAGGGGACTAGTAGGGTGGAGCAGTACTTC. The chain couples TRBV5-1 to TRBJ2-7; TRBD2 agrees at 8 bases. The CDR3 spans 15 residues. V gave up 7 bases and J gave up 7 bases; unmatched junction bases: 16. Germline V gene lookup returns CDR1 SGHRS and CDR2 YFSETQ. The full variable domain, with the rest looked up from reference TRBV5-1 and TRBJ2-7, is KAGVTQTPRYLIKTRGQQVTLSCSPISGHRSVSWYQQTPGQGLQFLFEYFSETQRNKGNFPGRFSGRQFSNSRSEMNVSTLELGDSALYLCASSAQGTSRVEQYFGPGTRLTVT.

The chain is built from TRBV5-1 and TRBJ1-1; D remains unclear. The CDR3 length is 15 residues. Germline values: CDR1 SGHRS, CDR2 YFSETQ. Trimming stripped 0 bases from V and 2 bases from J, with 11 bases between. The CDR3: CASSLDLAGNTEAFF. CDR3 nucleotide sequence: TGCGCCAGCAGCTTGGATTTGGCAGGAAACACTGAAGCTTTCTTT. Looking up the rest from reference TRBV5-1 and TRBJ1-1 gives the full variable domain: KAGVTQTPRYLIKTRGQQVTLSCSPISGHRSVSWYQQTPGQGLQFLFEYFSETQRNKGNFPGRFSGRQFSNSRSEMNVSTLELGDSALYLCASSLDLAGNTEAFFGQGTRLTVV.

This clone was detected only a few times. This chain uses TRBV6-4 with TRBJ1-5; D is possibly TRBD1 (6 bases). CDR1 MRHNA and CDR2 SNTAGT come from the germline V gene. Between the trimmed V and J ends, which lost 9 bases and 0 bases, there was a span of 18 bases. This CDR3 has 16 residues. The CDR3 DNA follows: TGTGCCAGTATCACAGGGCCCCTATATAGCAATCAGCCCCAGCATTTT. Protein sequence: CASITGPLYSNQPQHF.

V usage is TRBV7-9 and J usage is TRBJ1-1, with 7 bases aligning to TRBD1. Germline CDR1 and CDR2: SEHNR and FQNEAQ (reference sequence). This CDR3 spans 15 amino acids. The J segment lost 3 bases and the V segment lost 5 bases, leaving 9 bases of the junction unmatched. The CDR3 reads CASSPRQTGDTEAFF. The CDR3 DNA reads TGTGCCAGCAGCCCCCGACAAACAGGGGACACTGAAGCTTTCTTT.

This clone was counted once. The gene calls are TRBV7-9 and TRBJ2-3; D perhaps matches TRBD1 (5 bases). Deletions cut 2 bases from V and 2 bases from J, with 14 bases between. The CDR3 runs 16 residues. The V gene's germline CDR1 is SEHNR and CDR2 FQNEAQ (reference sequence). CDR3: CASSLSHPGYTDTQYF. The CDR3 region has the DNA TGTGCCAGCAGCTTATCCCACCCAGGGTACACAGATACGCAGTATTTT.